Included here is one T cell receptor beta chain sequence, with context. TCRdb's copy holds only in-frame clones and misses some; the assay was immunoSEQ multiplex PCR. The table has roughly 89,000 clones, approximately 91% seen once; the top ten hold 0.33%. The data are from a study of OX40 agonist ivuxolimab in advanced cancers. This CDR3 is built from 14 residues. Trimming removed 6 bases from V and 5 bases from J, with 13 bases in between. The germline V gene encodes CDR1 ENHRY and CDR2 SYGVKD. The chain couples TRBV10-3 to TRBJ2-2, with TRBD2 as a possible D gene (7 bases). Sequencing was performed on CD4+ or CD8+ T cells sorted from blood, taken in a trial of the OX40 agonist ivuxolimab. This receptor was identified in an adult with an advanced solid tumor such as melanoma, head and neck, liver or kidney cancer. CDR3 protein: CAISLGGGTGELFF. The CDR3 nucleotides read TGTGCCATCAGCCTAGGGGGAGGGACCGGGGAGCTGTTTTTT.